This section outlines one T cell receptor (beta chain) sequence together with its context. This sample is drawn from a study of shared clonotypes between healthy human individuals. Each donor was a Caucasian adult residing in Nashville, Tennessee. Measured with immunoSEQ multiplex PCR; TCRdb has only the in-frame clones, and not every one. The data contain under 2.5 million clones, just under 95% of them seen just once; the ten biggest clones take up 0.37%. The germline V gene has CDR1 SGDLS and CDR2 YYNGEE. This CDR3 is built from 15 residues. With V trimmed by 1 base and J by 7 bases, 4 bases remained unmatched.

The chain is built from TRBV9 and TRBJ2-2; 10 bases fit TRBD1. The clonotype comes from a man younger than 35 in good health. Some clones in this sample may be carry-over from other donors' samples. The sample comprised naive CD4+ T cells from PBMCs. As for subset: CD45RA+ positively selected. The CDR3 here is CASSVRQGANGELFF. In DNA form, the CDR3 reads TGTGCCAGCAGCGTAAGACAGGGGGCAAACGGGGAGCTGTTTTTT.